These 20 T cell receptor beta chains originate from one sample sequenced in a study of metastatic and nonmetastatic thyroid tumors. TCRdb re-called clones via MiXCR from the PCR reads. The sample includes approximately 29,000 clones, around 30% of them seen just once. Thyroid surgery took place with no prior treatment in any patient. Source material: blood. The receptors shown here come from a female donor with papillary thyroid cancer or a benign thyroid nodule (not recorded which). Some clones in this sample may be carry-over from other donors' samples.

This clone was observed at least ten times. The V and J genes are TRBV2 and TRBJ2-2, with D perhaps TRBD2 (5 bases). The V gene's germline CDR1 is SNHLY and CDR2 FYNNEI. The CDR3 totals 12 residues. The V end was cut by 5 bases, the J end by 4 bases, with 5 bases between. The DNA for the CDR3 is TGTGCCAGCAGTCTAGCCACCGGGGAGCTGTTTTTT. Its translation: CASSLATGELFF.

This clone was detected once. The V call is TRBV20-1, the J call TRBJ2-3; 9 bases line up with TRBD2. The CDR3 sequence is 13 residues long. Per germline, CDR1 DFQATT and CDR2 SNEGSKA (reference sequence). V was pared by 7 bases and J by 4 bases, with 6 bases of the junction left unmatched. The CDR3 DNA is TGCAGTGGCTCCGGGACTAGCTCAGATACGCAGTATTTT. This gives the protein CSGSGTSSDTQYF.

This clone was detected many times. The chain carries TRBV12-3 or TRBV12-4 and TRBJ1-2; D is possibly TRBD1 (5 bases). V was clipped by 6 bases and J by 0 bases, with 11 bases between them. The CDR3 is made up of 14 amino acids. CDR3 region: CASRWGRTNYGYTF. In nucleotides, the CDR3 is TGTGCCAGCAGATGGGGCAGAACTAACTATGGCTACACCTTC.

CDR3 region: CAWSKVTRDEQFF. The CDR3 DNA follows: TGTGCCTGGAGTAAAGTAACTCGGGACGAGCAGTTCTTC. The chain recombines TRBV30 with TRBJ2-1; D possibly uses TRBD1 or TRBD2 (5 bases each). Germline assignment: CDR1 GTSNPN and CDR2 SVGIG (reference sequence). Trimming took off 2 bases at V and 10 bases at J, with 15 bases between the two ends. The CDR3 has 13 residues.

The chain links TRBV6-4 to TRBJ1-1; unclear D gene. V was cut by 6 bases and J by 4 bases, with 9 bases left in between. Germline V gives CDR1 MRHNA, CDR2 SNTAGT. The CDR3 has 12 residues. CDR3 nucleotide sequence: TGTGCCAGCAGATCTTCGTCCACTGAAGCTTTCTTT. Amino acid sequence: CASRSSSTEAFF.

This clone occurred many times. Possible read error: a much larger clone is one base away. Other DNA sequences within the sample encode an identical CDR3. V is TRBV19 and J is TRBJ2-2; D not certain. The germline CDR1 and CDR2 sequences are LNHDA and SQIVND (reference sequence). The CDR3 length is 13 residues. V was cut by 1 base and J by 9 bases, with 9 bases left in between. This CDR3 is CASSIVAGRELFF. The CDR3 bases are TGTGCCAGTAGTATAGTGGCAGGACGGGAGCTGTTTTTT.

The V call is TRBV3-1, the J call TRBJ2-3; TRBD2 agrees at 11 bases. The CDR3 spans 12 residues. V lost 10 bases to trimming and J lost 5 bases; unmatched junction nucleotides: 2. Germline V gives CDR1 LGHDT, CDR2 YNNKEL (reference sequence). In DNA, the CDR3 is TGTGCCACCGGACTAGCGGGAGATACGCAGTATTTT. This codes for CATGLAGDTQYF.

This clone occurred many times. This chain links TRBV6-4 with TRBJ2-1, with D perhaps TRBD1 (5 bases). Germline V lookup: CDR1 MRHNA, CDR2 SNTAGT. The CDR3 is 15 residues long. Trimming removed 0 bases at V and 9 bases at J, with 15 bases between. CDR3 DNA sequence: TGTGCCAGCAGTGACTCGGGGCAGGGTGCCAGTGAGCAGTTCTTC. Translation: CASSDSGQGASEQFF.

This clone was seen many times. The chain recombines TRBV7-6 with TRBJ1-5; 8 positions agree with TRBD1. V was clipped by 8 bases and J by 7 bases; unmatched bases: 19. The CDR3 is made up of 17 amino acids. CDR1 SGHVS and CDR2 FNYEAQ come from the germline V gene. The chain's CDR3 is CASSQSVTGEVGQPQHF. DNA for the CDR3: TGTGCCAGCTCCCAATCTGTGACAGGGGAGGTTGGACAGCCCCAGCATTTT.

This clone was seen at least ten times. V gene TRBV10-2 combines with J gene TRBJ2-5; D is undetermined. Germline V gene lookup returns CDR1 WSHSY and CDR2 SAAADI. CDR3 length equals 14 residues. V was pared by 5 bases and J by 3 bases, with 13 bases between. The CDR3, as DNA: TGCGCCAGCAGTTCTCTGGGTTGGGAAGAGACCCAGTACTTC. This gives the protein CASSSLGWEETQYF.

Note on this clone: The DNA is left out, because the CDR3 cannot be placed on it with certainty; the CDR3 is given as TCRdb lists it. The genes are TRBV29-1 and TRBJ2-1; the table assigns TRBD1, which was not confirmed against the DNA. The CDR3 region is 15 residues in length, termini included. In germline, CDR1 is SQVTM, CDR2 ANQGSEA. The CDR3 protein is CSTPFGEGSYNDQVF.

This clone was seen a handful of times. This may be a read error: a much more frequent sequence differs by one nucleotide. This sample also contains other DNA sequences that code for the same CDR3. The CDR3 reads CASSLWDREHTEAFF. The CDR3 bases are TGTGCCAGCAGCTTGTGGGACAGGGAGCACACCGAAGCTTTCTTT. The chain joins TRBV5-6 to TRBJ1-1; 9 bases map to TRBD1. The germline V gene has CDR1 SGHDT and CDR2 YYEEEE. The CDR3 covers 15 residues.

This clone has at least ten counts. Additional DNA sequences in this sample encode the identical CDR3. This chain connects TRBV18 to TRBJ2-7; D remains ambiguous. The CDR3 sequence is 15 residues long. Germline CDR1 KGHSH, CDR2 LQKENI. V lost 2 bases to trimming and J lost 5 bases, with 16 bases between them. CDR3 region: CASSPGTPNEDEQYF. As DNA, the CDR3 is TGTGCCAGCTCACCAGGAACACCAAATGAGGACGAGCAGTACTTC.

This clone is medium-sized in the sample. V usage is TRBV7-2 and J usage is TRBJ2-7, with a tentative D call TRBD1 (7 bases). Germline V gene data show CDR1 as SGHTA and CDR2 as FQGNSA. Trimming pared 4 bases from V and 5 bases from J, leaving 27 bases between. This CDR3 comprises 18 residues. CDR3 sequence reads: CASSSGGRNSQGRNEQYF. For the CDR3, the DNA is TGTGCCAGCAGCTCAGGGGGGCGTAACTCGCAGGGGAGGAACGAGCAGTACTTC.

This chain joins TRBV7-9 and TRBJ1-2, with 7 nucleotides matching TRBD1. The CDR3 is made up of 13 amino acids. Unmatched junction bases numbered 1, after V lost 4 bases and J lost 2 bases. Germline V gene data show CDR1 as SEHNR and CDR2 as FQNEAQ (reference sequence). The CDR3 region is CASSSGQNYGYTF. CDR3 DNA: TGTGCCAGCAGCTCGGGACAGAACTATGGCTACACCTTC.

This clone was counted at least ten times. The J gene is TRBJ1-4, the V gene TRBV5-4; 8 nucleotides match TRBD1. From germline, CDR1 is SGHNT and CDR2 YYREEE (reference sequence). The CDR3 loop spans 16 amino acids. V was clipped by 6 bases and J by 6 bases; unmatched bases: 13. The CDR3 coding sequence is TGTGCCAGCACCCGGTCCTCCGACAGGGGCGATGAAAAACTGTTTTTT. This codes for CASTRSSDRGDEKLFF.

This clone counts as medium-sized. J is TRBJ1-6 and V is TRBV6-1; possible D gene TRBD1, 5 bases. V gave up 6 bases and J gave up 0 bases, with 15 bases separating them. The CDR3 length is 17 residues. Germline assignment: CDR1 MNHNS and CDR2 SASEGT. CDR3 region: CASSPGLPSSYNSPLHF. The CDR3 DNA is TGTGCCAGCAGCCCGGGACTGCCGAGCTCCTATAATTCACCCCTCCACTTT.

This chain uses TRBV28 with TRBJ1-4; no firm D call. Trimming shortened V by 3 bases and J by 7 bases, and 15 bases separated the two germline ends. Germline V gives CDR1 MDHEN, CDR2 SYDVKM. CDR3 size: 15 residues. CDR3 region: CASSLSGSGIEKLFF. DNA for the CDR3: TGTGCCAGCAGTTTGTCGGGGTCCGGCATTGAAAAACTGTTTTTT.

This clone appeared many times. CDR3 nucleotides: TGCGCCAGCAGCTTGAGGGGGACAGGGCGAGACACCATATATTTT. Translation gives CASSLRGTGRDTIYF. This chain links TRBV5-1 with TRBJ1-3, with 9 positions matching TRBD1. Germline V gene sequence: CDR1 SGHRS, CDR2 YFSETQ. This CDR3 region has 15 residues. J gave up 8 bases and V 1 base, and 7 bases lay outside the gene matches.

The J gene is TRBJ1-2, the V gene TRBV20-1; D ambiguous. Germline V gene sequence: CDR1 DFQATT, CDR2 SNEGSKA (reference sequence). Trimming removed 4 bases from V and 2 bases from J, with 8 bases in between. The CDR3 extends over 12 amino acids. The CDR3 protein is CSATETNYGYTF. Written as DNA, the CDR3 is TGCAGTGCTACTGAAACAAACTATGGCTACACCTTC.